These T cell receptor beta chains were read from a single sample in a study of a mutant IDH1 vaccine in newly diagnosed glioma. This table comes from immunoSEQ multiplex PCR, and its TCRdb copy is limited to in-frame clones, with some not included. The table lists about 60,000 clones, roughly 81% of them singletons. These receptors' antigens are unknown. Material: PBMCs, obtained from a glioma patient whose treatment included an IDH1 peptide vaccine. These receptors were taken from a man between 40 and 49 years old with glioma. Each CDR3 is given with its conserved first and last residue. D genes are given only for firm matches. Only part of the rows carry a size: once, few, many, or a class if the clone is expanded.

len,j_gene,d_gene,abundance,v_gene,CDR3nt,CDR3aa
16,TRBJ2-3,NA,NA,TRBV4-3,TGCGCCAGCAGCCAAGATGGCTCTCTTACCACAGATACGCAGTATTTT,CASSQDGSLTTDTQYF
17,TRBJ2-6,NA,NA,TRBV9,TGTGCCAGCAGCGCTCCCGTAGCAGGGGTTGGGGCCAACGTCCTGACTTTC,CASSAPVAGVGANVLTF
16,TRBJ2-7,TRBD2,NA,TRBV10-3,TGTGCCATCAGTGAGTCAGGCGAGCGGGGGACCTACGAGCAGTACTTC,CAISESGERGTYEQYF
16,TRBJ2-3,TRBD2,NA,TRBV7-9,TGTGCCAGCAGCTACCGAGCGGGAGGAGGCACAGATACGCAGTATTTT,CASSYRAGGGTDTQYF
16,TRBJ1-4,TRBD1,NA,TRBV5-4,TGTGCCAGCAGCTTGGATTACGGGACAGTGTATGAAAAACTGTTTTTT,CASSLDYGTVYEKLFF
16,TRBJ1-5,TRBD1,NA,TRBV6-5,TGTGCCAGCAGTTCTCACCGCAGACAGGGAGCTCAGCCCCAGCATTTT,CASSSHRRQGAQPQHF
13,TRBJ1-1,NA,NA,TRBV4-3,TGCGCCAGCAGCCGCGAGGTGAACACTGAAGCTTTCTTT,CASSREVNTEAFF
16,TRBJ1-2,TRBD1,NA,TRBV2,TGTGCCAGCACTAGGACAGGGCTAGCTCCTAACTATGGCTACACCTTC,CASTRTGLAPNYGYTF
18,TRBJ2-7,TRBD2,NA,TRBV18,TGTGCCAGCTCACCCCCATCGGGTAGCGGGGGGCGTGTCTACGAGCAGTACTTC,CASSPPSGSGGRVYEQYF
15,TRBJ2-7,TRBD1,NA,TRBV7-3,TGTGCCAGCAGTATTACAGGGGAACGGTCCTACGAGCAGTACTTC,CASSITGERSYEQYF
13,TRBJ2-5,NA,NA,TRBV5-6,TGTGCCAGCAGCCTCGGGCCCAGAGAGACCCAGTACTTC,CASSLGPRETQYF
11,TRBJ2-7,NA,NA,TRBV30,TGTGCCTGGATAGGAGATTACGAGCAGTACTTC,CAWIGDYEQYF
15,TRBJ1-4,NA,NA,TRBV2,TGTGCCAGCAGCGTCTACAGGGCGGGTGGCGAAAAACTGTTTTTT,CASSVYRAGGEKLFF
16,TRBJ2-5,TRBD2,NA,TRBV7-6,TGTGCCAGCAGCTTAGTTAGCGGGAGGGCCGCCGAGACCCAGTACTTC,CASSLVSGRAAETQYF
15,TRBJ2-1,TRBD1,NA,TRBV27,TGTGCCAGCAGTTTATCGGACAGGGTCTACAATGAGCAGTTCTTC,CASSLSDRVYNEQFF
17,TRBJ1-3,NA,NA,TRBV18,TGTGCCAGCTCACCTTTGCAAGGCCGAAACCTAAGGAACACCATATATTTT,CASSPLQGRNLRNTIYF
14,TRBJ1-1,NA,NA,TRBV18,TGTGCCAGCTCACCACGGGTACGGAACACTGAAGCTTTCTTT,CASSPRVRNTEAFF
15,TRBJ2-5,NA,NA,TRBV15,TGTGCCACCAGCAGATCTTTTGGGGGCCAAGAGACCCAGTACTTC,CATSRSFGGQETQYF
16,TRBJ2-3,TRBD2,NA,TRBV7-2,TGTGCCAGCAGCTTAGACCGGGCGGGGGGCACAGATACGCAGTATTTT,CASSLDRAGGTDTQYF
16,TRBJ2-2,TRBD2,NA,TRBV4-3,TGCGCCAGCAGCCAAGATGCCGGGACTAGCACCGGGGAGCTGTTTTTT,CASSQDAGTSTGELFF
14,TRBJ2-7,NA,NA,TRBV6-5,TGTGCCAGCACCGATTCAAACACTGTGGGCGAGCAGTACTTC,CASTDSNTVGEQYF
14,TRBJ2-5,NA,NA,TRBV19,TGTGCCAGTAGTATTCAAGCGGGTAAAGAGACCCAGTACTTC,CASSIQAGKETQYF
15,TRBJ2-7,TRBD1,NA,TRBV15,TGTGCCACCAGCAGATGGAGGGACAGGGAGAACGAGCAGTACTTC,CATSRWRDRENEQYF
22,TRBJ1-4,TRBD1,NA,TRBV19,TGTGCCAGTAGTCTCCGACCGGGACAGACAAACCCCCAAAAGAGGCCCTATGAAAAACTGTTTTTT,CASSLRPGQTNPQKRPYEKLFF
18,TRBJ1-5,TRBD1,NA,TRBV19,TGTGCCAGTAGTTCTTGGACAGGGAGGGCGGATAGCAATCAGCCCCAGCATTTT,CASSSWTGRADSNQPQHF
16,TRBJ2-3,NA,NA,TRBV18,TGTGCCAGCTCACCCGTTGTCGGCGGGAGCACAGATACGCAGTATTTT,CASSPVVGGSTDTQYF
12,TRBJ1-1,NA,NA,TRBV4-1,TGCGCCAGCAGCCAATCCGGTCCTGAAGCTTTCTTT,CASSQSGPEAFF
15,TRBJ2-2,TRBD1,NA,TRBV11-2,TGTGCCAGCAGTCGACTTGGGGACAGCACCGGGGAGCTGTTTTTT,CASSRLGDSTGELFF
13,TRBJ2-7,NA,NA,TRBV10-3,TGTGCCATCAGTGAGTCGGTACTCTACGAGCAGTACTTC,CAISESVLYEQYF
16,TRBJ2-1,TRBD2,NA,TRBV5-1,TGCGCCAGCAGCCTGATACCTAGCGGCACCTACAATGAGCAGTTCTTC,CASSLIPSGTYNEQFF
13,TRBJ1-5,NA,NA,TRBV4-2,TGTGCCAGCAGAGGGAATAGCAATCAGCCCCAGCATTTT,CASRGNSNQPQHF
15,TRBJ1-6,NA,NA,TRBV4-3,TGCGCCAGCAGCCAAGATGGGGCGACCAATTCACCCCTCCACTTT,CASSQDGATNSPLHF
15,TRBJ2-7,TRBD1,NA,TRBV5-1,TGCGCCAGCAGCTCTCAGGGACAGGGGGCGGGCGAGCAGTACTTC,CASSSQGQGAGEQYF
15,TRBJ1-1,NA,NA,TRBV7-6,TGTGCCAGCAGCACCCTGGACAGCATGAACACTGAAGCTTTCTTT,CASSTLDSMNTEAFF
15,TRBJ1-5,NA,few,TRBV7-9,TGTGCCAGCAGCTTTGGAGGGTATAGCAATCAGCCCCAGCATTTT,CASSFGGYSNQPQHF
15,TRBJ1-2,NA,NA,TRBV15,TGTGCCACCACTAAAGGTTCAGGACCCAACTATGGCTACACCTTC,CATTKGSGPNYGYTF